The present T cell receptor beta chain was sequenced within a study of cytomegalovirus exposure and HLA in healthy donors (dated by TCRdb to about 2017). Background on the whole study: An earlier analysis of 550 to 700 of the donors reported 250 to 300 Gb of sequence data and around 110 million unique TCR beta sequences from 190 million or so T cells. An early release covering more than 500 HLA-typed donors comprised 250 to 350 gigabases of sequencing data and about 90 million unique TCR sequences. Of the roughly 400 genotyped donors, around 81% fell in the genetic ancestry cluster associated with self-reported Caucasian donors. The study aimed to test whether cataloging public T cell receptors could reveal signatures of past pathogen exposure. The study profiled the T cell repertoires of 666 subjects by immunosequencing and related them to cytomegalovirus serostatus. Besides the first cohort of under 700 subjects, a separate validation cohort made up of some 110 different subjects was used. To predict cytomegalovirus infection status, the study combined high-throughput TCR immunosequencing, statistical association of individual TCRs with disease status, and machine learning. In a later analysis, previously published TCR beta repertoires from several hundred donors were re-analyzed and high-resolution HLA genotyping was added so that TCR occurrence patterns could be studied. The later analysis used no new phenotypic data to find candidate immune exposures, relying instead on TCR beta sequences and their occurrence across donors. In an earlier analysis of 550 to 700 of the donors, high-throughput TCR beta sequencing was used to judge whether each TCR beta V gene segment behaved as functional or pseudogenic. Donor age, sex, ethnicity and CMV serostatus were collected together with the repertoire data. In a later genetic analysis, genome-wide SNP genotypes for about three fifths of the 666 donors were used, and that subset was treated as a discovery cohort. All discovery cohort repertoires had been generated using a single sequencing platform. Both class I and class II loci were covered by HLA typing, at four-digit resolution. The number of typed donors differed by locus: roughly 620-630 for A, B, C, DRB1 and DQB1; 500 to 550 for DQA1; about 600 for DPA1; and around 450 for DPB1. Because of strong linkage in the cohort, roughly five DR-DQ haplotypes were treated as single units for association and clustering. On average, over 200,000 unique TCR beta nucleotide sequences were sequenced per donor among 300 to 500 genotyped donors of the cohort, with about 19% of those sequences being non-productive.

V is cut back by 2 bases and J by 7 bases, with 7 bases in the junction unmatched. CDR1 SGHAT and CDR2 FQDESV were looked up in the germline V gene (reference sequence). The CDR3, from cysteine to phenylalanine, totals 14 residues. The read is trimmed to its CDR3 DNA, 42 bases read in frame from base 1. The method behind the library was the immunoSEQ multiplex PCR assay. The multiplex PCR relied on a mix of 60 forward primers for TCR Vbeta segments and 13 reverse primers for TCR Jbeta segments. A multiplex PCR assay on genomic DNA amplified the CDR3 region of rearranged TCR beta genes. On the Illumina HiSeq System, the amplified TCR beta libraries were sequenced as 87-base-pair reads. From the authors' description of their analysis: A later analysis counted around 72 million unique TCR beta chains across the 550 to 800 repertoires, and about 10 million of these chains were shared by at least two donors. Raw reads were error-corrected and collapsed into unique sequences with a nearest-neighbor algorithm that merged closely related sequences to remove PCR and sequencing errors. CDR3 sequences were aligned to IMGT reference sequences to assign V, D and J gene segments. For a sequence to be retained, a match of at least six nucleotides was required to both a V gene segment and a J gene segment. A rearrangement counted as productive if the CDR3 had no stop codons and remained in frame with V and J, and every other rearrangement counted as non-productive. Following IMGT convention, CDR3 was defined as the stretch from the second conserved V-encoded cysteine to the conserved J-encoded phenylalanine. In an earlier analysis of 587 of the donors, sequences lacking an unambiguous match to a single V gene segment were excluded. In an earlier analysis of roughly 500 of the donors, V segments were called functional above 56.7% productive rearrangements and were called segregating when the between-donor standard deviation exceeded 5%. A statistical classification framework was developed to diagnose cytomegalovirus status using the catalog of TCR beta chain sequences. A later analysis assigned V and J genes by comparing TCR nucleotide sequences with IMGT/GENE-DB human TR gene sequences. Using the TCRdist pipeline, a later analysis assigned CDR3 sequences along with most-parsimonious VDJ recombination scenarios. In a later analysis, every TCR beta chain was defined by the combination of its CDR3 amino acid sequence and its V-gene family, and reads without a unique V-gene family were dropped. To address suspected cross-contamination and a sequencing artifact, a later analysis removed roughly 580 highly shared, low-generation-probability nucleotide sequences. A later analysis calculated a clonal expansion index for each public chain from normalized within-repertoire ranks of inferred template counts. In a later analysis, generation probabilities were computed with a VDJ recombination model fitted to out-of-frame rearrangements, and the resulting probabilities were checked against IGoR. A later analysis scored TCR-TCR, TCR-HLA and TCR-CMV co-occurrence with hypergeometric tests, applying a repertoire-size bias correction to TCR pairs. A later analysis estimated false discovery rates by permuting HLA or CMV assignments 20 times. A later analysis grouped co-occurring TCRs with DBSCAN, adding TCRdist sequence similarity when clustering within HLA-allele-positive subsets. Repertoires with fewer than 30,000 or more than 120,000 public chains, plus five repertoires with anomalous nucleotide sharing, were excluded from co-occurrence clustering. TCRdb took this table from immuneACCESS and kept in-frame rearrangements with V and J called. Such tables lack part of the clones; where checked against another copy, unresolved V genes explain under half of the gap, and the rest is unexplained. V and J calls and clone size are copied from that table; D and trimming were computed from the DNA. The sample table holds over 100,000 clones, of which 70% to 80% were seen once. The ten largest clones add up to around 9.6% of the sample.

In regard to this clone: Its antigen target is currently unknown. Base qualities are not at hand, and no much larger clone is one base apart.

What the study reported, not specific to this receptor: According to a later analysis, TCR association rates differed among HLA loci, with DRB1 alleles showing the most associated TCRs and HLA-C alleles showing the fewest. HLA typing was unavailable for some donors at each locus, so association tests used only the typed subset. A total of around 150 TCR beta chains were listed by the study as associated with cytomegalovirus. In a later genetic analysis, a missense DCLRE1C variant was associated with V-gene and J-gene trimming of TCR beta chains, and the association was replicated in an independent cohort. Correlated functional status among segregating V segments might be attributable to linkage disequilibrium, but an unknown experimental factor could not be ruled out. In an earlier analysis of a few hundred of the donors, most TCR beta V segments were observed in productive rearrangements about 87% or about 30% of the time, broadly matching IMGT annotations. Cytomegalovirus status was reported to be diagnosed by the classifier with high specificity and sensitivity in both the original and validation cohorts. The authors suggested that the approach could potentially be extended to other disease states and immunological phenotypes. Because counts were too low, seventeen rarely observed V segments, including chromosome 9 orphons, were left out of the earlier analysis of 500 to 750 of the donors. In vitro tests confirmed that three of the cytomegalovirus-associated TCR beta chains recognize cytomegalovirus antigens. In a later analysis, HLA-associated TCR beta chains were found to be more clonally expanded and to have lower generation probabilities than equally common non-associated chains. Most TCR sequences were seen in very few donors, while some public TCRs were found in many individuals. Roughly uniform sequencing depth across donors was assumed in presence/absence analyses, although this assumption may not hold. In this cohort, only TCR beta chains were sequenced, and detectable features were limited by the absence of alpha or paired-chain data. In a later analysis, 15,000 to 20,000 TCR beta sequences were associated with specific HLA alleles at a false discovery rate of 0.05. Assigning TCR associations to individual alleles was difficult when HLA alleles, especially DR and DQ, strongly co-occurred. A further reported finding was that TCR beta sequences accurately predicted the HLA-A and HLA-B alleles for most subjects in the first cohort. The sequencing pipeline was judged likely to have produced a cluster of highly shared sequence variants as a technical artifact. Some IMGT-functional V segments, including TRBV6-2 and TRBV6-3, could not be told apart with the 87-base-pair reads, so those segments were excluded. In a later genetic analysis, fewer N-insertions in productive TCRs were reported among donors in an Asian-associated ancestry cluster than the approximately 630-donor mean. In a later analysis, several top co-occurrence clusters were reported to appear linked to parvovirus B19, influenza, CMV and Epstein-Barr virus. According to a later analysis, most CMV-associated TCR beta chains appeared to be HLA-restricted, and the HLA associations seemed to be driven largely by CMV exposure. Immune exposure information for the cohort was limited to CMV serostatus.

The cohort comprised hundreds of healthy bone marrow donors. At the time of sampling, all cohort members were nominally healthy, though unrecorded immune exposures were likely present. The donor was CMV seropositive and belonged to the group of over 250 seropositive cohort members. Each donor provided a peripheral blood sample, and peripheral blood mononuclear cells were used for TCR beta sequencing. Genomic DNA extraction from the blood cell samples was performed with the Qiagen DNeasy Blood Extraction Kit. Recombination joined TRBV11-1 with TRBJ2-7, with TRBD1 identical over 8 junction bases. This TCR derives from a male donor in good health and CMV-seropositive. Sequences were obtained from PBMCs. The CDR3 here reads CASSLRTGLGEQYF. The sequenced DNA is TGTGCCAGCAGCTTACGGACAGGGCTCGGGGAGCAGTACTTC.